The sequence of this TCR beta chain was determined in a study of control samples from healthy donors and cancer patients. Trimming took off 8 bases at V and 1 base at J, with 9 bases between the two ends. Germline V gene sequence: CDR1 SNHLY, CDR2 FYNNEI. The CDR3 covers 13 residues. Generated by immunoSEQ multiplex PCR, the TCRdb table keeps only in-frame clones and is missing some. The repertoire consists of over 200,000 clones, with 82% occurring once and the leading ten covering roughly 14%. The receptor was isolated from a woman aged 55-75 years with lung cancer. The sequencing input was PBMCs. The chain carries TRBV2 and TRBJ1-5; D uncertain. In DNA form, the CDR3 reads TGTGCCAGCGCTAAGGACAGCAATCAGCCCCAGCATTTT. Translation: CASAKDSNQPQHF.